The clone carrying this TCR beta chain was seen many times. Its target is not known. Germline CDR1 is DFQATT and CDR2 is SNEGSKA (reference sequence). Trimming cost V 3 bases and J 3 bases; bases outside gene matches: 5. This CDR3 region has 14 residues. This entry is derived from a study of T-cell reconstitution after alpha-beta-depleted transplantation in children. Whole-study findings and limits: Expanded graft clones, several hundred of them, were reportedly the source of alpha-beta T cells about two months after transplant. Fresh T-cell production supplied most of the T-cell counts and diversity seen one year after transplant.

Unique molecular identifiers featured in how the TCRbeta library was prepared. One entry per CDR3 protein, called by TCRdb with MiXCR from the PCR reads. This sample has roughly 300,000 distinct CDR3 sequences; approximately 10% occur once, and the top ten carry around 20%. The receptor comes from a male patient aged 2 to 10 who had a stem cell transplant for chronic granulomatous disease, so the T cells may come from the graft donor. V is TRBV20-1 and J is TRBJ2-7, with TRBD1 identical over 10 bases. The sample was peripheral blood, taken 180 days after TCRalphabeta/CD19-depleted stem cell transplant. CDR3 protein: CSARKTGGIYEQYF. CDR3 sequence (DNA): TGCAGTGCTAGGAAGACAGGGGGCATCTACGAGCAGTACTTC.